These T cell receptor beta chains were read from a single sample in a study of blood T cell repertoires in COVID-19. Some clones are missing from TCRdb's copy, which holds only in-frame ones; the method was immunoSEQ multiplex PCR. The table records about 98,000 clones, 70% to 90% of them present only once. Source material: peripheral blood. The receptor source for this set is a man in his 70s with acute or convalescent COVID-19. CDR3s include the opening cysteine and the closing phenylalanine or tryptophan.

V gene	J gene	CDR3 protein
TRBV3-1/TRBV3-2	TRBJ2-1	CASSQVLGPGYNEQFF
TRBV28	TRBJ1-5	CASSLVRQPQHF
TRBV19	TRBJ1-5	CASKKGADYSNQPQHF
TRBV7-7	TRBJ2-1	CAKPGASGVYNEQFF
TRBV6-5	TRBJ1-6	CASSNEGYNSPLHF
TRBV9	TRBJ2-5	CASSGSGGAVETQYF
TRBV28	TRBJ2-5	CASSLEGGDYQETQYF
TRBV19	TRBJ1-2	CASSLRDRSYGYTF
TRBV7-2	TRBJ1-6	CASSRQVSYNSPLHF
TRBV5-1	TRBJ2-3	CASRTGPFTQYF
TRBV6-1	TRBJ2-7	CASSETGPYEQYF
TRBV19	TRBJ1-1	CASSARDKNTEAFF
TRBV10-1	TRBJ1-6	CASLPGQLDYSPLHF
TRBV11-3	TRBJ1-1	CARSVIEGQGALHITEAFF
TRBV7-2	TRBJ2-7	CASSGQRGSYEQYF
TRBV9	TRBJ2-5	CASSVKSFEEETQYF
TRBV13	TRBJ2-3	CASGTSGGAGTQYF
TRBV7-6	TRBJ1-3	CASSQQGRGFGNTIYF
TRBV7-6	TRBJ1-3	CASSSTVGNTIYF
TRBV19	TRBJ2-1	CASSHLFAGESNEQFF
TRBV21-1	TRBJ1-1	CASSDAQAYTEAFF
TRBV18	TRBJ2-5	CASSPTGGKEETQYF